Below, 4 T cell receptor beta chains from the same sample are listed, as sequenced in a study of cytomegalovirus exposure and HLA in healthy donors. This PCR relied on a set of 60 Vbeta primers and 13 Jbeta primers. Method: immunoSEQ multiplex PCR; TCRdb's copy keeps in-frame clones and lacks some. Of more than 150,000 clones in the sample, over 80% were seen once. Sequencing was performed on PBMCs. The receptors originated from a woman in her late teens or twenties in good health and CMV-seronegative.

The V call is TRBV13, the J call TRBJ1-1; D is possibly TRBD1 (6 bases). Trimming stripped 2 bases from V and 5 bases from J, with 18 bases between. In germline, CDR1 is PRHDT, CDR2 FYEKMQ (reference sequence). The CDR3 covers 16 residues. The CDR3 loop reads CASSLPKGGGWTEAFF. The CDR3, as DNA: TGTGCCAGCAGCTTACCGAAGGGGGGGGGCTGGACTGAAGCTTTCTTT.

This clone was observed a few times. The chain uses TRBV10-3 and TRBJ1-3; 7 bases fit TRBD1. Germline assignment: CDR1 ENHRY and CDR2 SYGVKD. This CDR3 is 15 amino acids long. Trimming cost V 2 bases and J 4 bases; bases outside gene matches: 5. The CDR3 region is CAISETTGLGNTIYF. CDR3 sequence (DNA): TGTGCCATCAGTGAGACGACAGGGCTCGGAAACACCATATATTTT.

The chain recombines TRBV5-1 with TRBJ1-1; D gene uncertain. The CDR3 is 14 residues long. Trimming took 0 bases from V and 1 from J, leaving 7 bases between them. CDR1 is SGHRS, CDR2 YFSETQ, per germline. The CDR3 loop reads CASSLDSTNTEAFF. The CDR3 DNA reads TGCGCCAGCAGCTTGGACAGCACGAACACTGAAGCTTTCTTT.

The chain couples TRBV7-2 to TRBJ2-5; D perhaps matches TRBD2 (5 bases). The CDR3 sequence is 15 residues long. Germline CDR1 SGHTA, CDR2 FQGNSA. V was cut by 2 bases and J by 5 bases, with 15 bases left in between. CDR3 residues: CASSLFLAVRETQYF. CDR3 DNA sequence: TGTGCCAGCAGCTTATTCCTAGCTGTTCGGGAGACCCAGTACTTC.